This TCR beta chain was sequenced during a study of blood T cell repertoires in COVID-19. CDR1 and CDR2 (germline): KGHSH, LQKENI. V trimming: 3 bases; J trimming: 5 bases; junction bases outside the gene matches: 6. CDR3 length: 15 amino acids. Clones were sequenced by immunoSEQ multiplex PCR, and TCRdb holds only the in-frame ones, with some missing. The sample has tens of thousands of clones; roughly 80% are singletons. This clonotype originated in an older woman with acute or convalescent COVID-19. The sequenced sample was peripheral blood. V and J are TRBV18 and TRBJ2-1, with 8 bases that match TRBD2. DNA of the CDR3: TGTGCCAGCTCACCGGGACTAGGAGTCGACAATGAGCAGTTCTTC. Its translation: CASSPGLGVDNEQFF.